The 28 T cell receptor beta chains given below trace back to one sample, sequenced in a study of CD8+ T cells in alopecia areata. Extracted from the samples, RNA was reverse transcribed into cDNA to serve as the sequencing template. Sequencing used immunoSEQ multiplex PCR; TCRdb keeps in-frame clones, though not all of them. The table shows approximately 150,000 clones, with 55% occurring only once. Sequenced material: CD4+ T cells sorted from blood. Receptors originate from a human donor in good health.

This chain joins TRBV6-5 and TRBJ2-1, with 9 bases matching TRBD1. The CDR3 sequence is 13 residues long. CDR1 is MNHEY and CDR2 is SVGAGI in the germline V gene. V lost 11 bases to trimming and J lost 3 bases; unmatched junction nucleotides: 5. In DNA form, the CDR3 reads TGTGCCGCAGGGACAGGGATCTACAATGAGCAGTTCTTC. This sequence encodes CAAGTGIYNEQFF.

This clone was detected only a few times. The CDR3 loop is CASSVDRVMFTGELFF. The CDR3 DNA follows: TGTGCCAGTAGTGTCGACAGGGTAATGTTCACCGGGGAGCTGTTTTTT. The genes are TRBV19 and TRBJ2-2; 7 bases line up with TRBD1. With 5 bases clipped from V and 4 bases from J, the junction kept 10 bases outside the gene matches. The CDR3 sequence is 16 residues long. Germline loops: CDR1 LNHDA, CDR2 SQIVND (reference sequence).

Only a few counts were recorded for this clone. This chain connects TRBV29-1 to TRBJ1-3, with a weak D call TRBD1 (5 bases). Germline CDR1 and CDR2: SQVTM and ANQGSEA. CDR3 length: 14 amino acids. Between the trimmed V and J ends, which lost 5 bases and 1 base, there was a span of 12 bases. The CDR3 loop is CSVQRGDSGNTIYF. The CDR3 DNA sequence: TGCAGCGTTCAACGGGGGGATTCTGGAAACACCATATATTTT.

This chain uses TRBV7-9 with TRBJ2-6; D is unclear. CDR3 length equals 14 residues. Trimming pared 6 bases from V and 0 bases from J, leaving 6 bases between. Germline lookup yields CDR1 SEHNR and CDR2 FQNEAQ (reference sequence). This CDR3 is CASRSNSGANVLTF. CDR3 DNA sequence: TGTGCCAGCAGGTCAAACTCTGGGGCCAACGTCCTGACTTTC. The whole variable domain, filled in from reference TRBV7-9 and TRBJ2-6, reads DTGVSQNPRHKITKRGQNVTFRCDPISEHNRLYWYRQTLGQGPEFLTYFQNEAQLEKSRLLSDRFSAERPKGSFSTLEIQRTEQGDSAMYLCASRSNSGANVLTFGAGSRLTVL.

The rearrangement joins TRBV30 to TRBJ2-7, with 7 positions matching TRBD1. The CDR3 is 14 amino acids. V was clipped by 5 bases and J by 9 bases; unmatched bases: 16. The germline V gene encodes CDR1 GTSNPN and CDR2 SVGIG (reference sequence). CDR3 nucleotide sequence: TGTGCCTGGGGTCCCGGGACAGTAAATTTGAGGCAGTACTTC. Translating gives CAWGPGTVNLRQYF.

The CDR3, as DNA: TGTGCCAGTAGTACAGCCAATACCTACGAGCAGTACTTC. This encodes CASSTANTYEQYF. The chain is built from TRBV19 and TRBJ2-7, with D hard to call. Germline CDR1 LNHDA, CDR2 SQIVND (reference sequence). This CDR3 spans 13 amino acids. Trimming removed 4 bases from V and 2 bases from J, with 9 bases in between. Together with reference TRBV19 and TRBJ2-7, the CDR3 gives the full variable domain: DGGITQSPKYLFRKEGQNVTLSCEQNLNHDAMYWYRQDPGQGLRLIYYSQIVNDFQKGDIAEGYSVSREKKESFPLTVTSAQKNPTAFYLCASSTANTYEQYFGPGTRLTVT.

The chain links TRBV27 to TRBJ2-5, with a tentative D call TRBD1 (6 bases). V was pared by 5 bases and J by 1 base, with 14 bases between. The CDR3 has 15 amino acids. Germline CDR1 MNHEY, CDR2 SMNVEV (reference sequence). The CDR3 nucleotides are TGTGCCAGCAGTCGAGTCCAGGGGATCCAAGAGACCCAGTACTTC. Protein: CASSRVQGIQETQYF.

The rearrangement uses TRBV5-1 and TRBJ1-1; D remains ambiguous. This CDR3 region has 15 residues. Trimming took off 3 bases at V and 0 bases at J, with 12 bases between the two ends. From germline, CDR1 is SGHRS and CDR2 YFSETQ. This CDR3 is CASSSGRQLNTEAFF. The CDR3 coding sequence is TGCGCCAGCAGCTCTGGGAGGCAATTGAACACTGAAGCTTTCTTT.

This chain connects TRBV12-5 to TRBJ2-7; possibly TRBD1 for D (6 bases). V dropped 1 base and J dropped 4 bases, with 17 bases sitting between them. CDR1 and CDR2 (germline): LGHNT, FRNRAP. This CDR3 region has 16 residues. The CDR3 sequence is CASGLALGQPMYEQYF. The CDR3 nucleotides read TGTGCTAGTGGTTTGGCCCTCGGACAGCCAATGTACGAGCAGTACTTC.

A word on this clone: The germline gene is not matched at one end of the junction; a read error may be the cause. The chain employs TRBV4-1 and TRBJ1-2; D ambiguous. The CDR3 is 16 residues long. In germline, CDR1 is MGHRA, CDR2 YSYEKL. The DNA for the CDR3 is TGCGCCAGCAGCCGAAGTCCGGTAGGGTCTAACCATGGCTACACCTTC. Encoded protein: CASSRSPVGSNHGYTF.

The chain uses TRBV18 and TRBJ2-1; 10 positions agree with TRBD1. Germline CDR1 and CDR2: KGHSH and LQKENI. The V gene end was trimmed by 2 bases and the J gene end by 4 bases; junction bases not matched to a gene: 2. This CDR3 is built from 15 residues. DNA of the CDR3: TGTGCCAGCTCACCAGGGACAGGGGCGTACAATGAGCAGTTCTTC. The encoded protein is CASSPGTGAYNEQFF.

This clone appeared a few times. This sequence joins TRBV29-1 and TRBJ1-2; D not certain. V lost 1 base and J 8 bases, leaving 17 bases between the germline ends. The germline CDR1 and CDR2 sequences are SQVTM and ANQGSEA. The CDR3 is made up of 14 amino acids. The CDR3 here is CSVEVRRDVGGYTF. The CDR3 region has the DNA TGCAGCGTTGAAGTGAGGCGTGACGTGGGGGGCTACACCTTC.

The chain employs TRBV6-5 and TRBJ1-1, with D tentatively TRBD1 (6 bases). Germline values: CDR1 MNHEY, CDR2 SVGAGI. The CDR3 consists of 14 residues. The ends were cut back, 5 bases at V and 5 bases at J, with 15 bases in the middle. CDR3 protein: CASSQTGRRTEAFF. The CDR3 DNA sequence: TGTGCCAGCAGTCAAACAGGGAGGAGAACTGAAGCTTTCTTT.

The DNA of the CDR3 is TGTGCCAGCACCCGGGACGGAAAGTCCTACGAGCAGTACTTC. Translation gives CASTRDGKSYEQYF. The chain uses TRBV6-6 and TRBJ2-7; the D call may be TRBD1 or TRBD2 (5 bases each). CDR1 is MNHNY and CDR2 is SVGAGI in the germline V gene (reference sequence). This CDR3 contains 14 residues. V was pared by 7 bases and J by 1 base, with 14 bases between.

The chain links TRBV4-1 to TRBJ2-1, with D unresolved. The CDR3 has 14 amino acids. Trimming cost V 3 bases and J 4 bases, with 10 bases left between them. CDR1 is MGHRA, CDR2 YSYEKL, per germline. The CDR3, as DNA: TGCGCCAGCAGCCAGGGTTCTAGATACAATGAGCAGTTCTTC. Protein product: CASSQGSRYNEQFF.

The rearrangement joins TRBV29-1 to TRBJ2-7, with D perhaps TRBD1 (5 bases). The CDR3 has 11 residues. The germline gives CDR1 SQVTM, CDR2 ANQGSEA. Trimming stripped 7 bases from V and 8 bases from J, with 15 bases between. The CDR3 DNA reads as TGCAGCGGGGTAACAGGTAGCCAGCAGTACTTC. Translating gives CSGVTGSQQYF.

The CDR3 here is CSVASGFSYNEQFF. Written as DNA, the CDR3 is TGCAGCGTTGCTAGCGGGTTTTCCTACAATGAGCAGTTCTTC. This chain links TRBV29-1 with TRBJ2-1; TRBD2 matches 8 bases. J was trimmed by 1 base and V by 4 bases; bases with no gene match: 3. The CDR3 is made up of 14 amino acids. CDR1 and CDR2 (germline): SQVTM, ANQGSEA.

This rearrangement joins TRBV25-1 to TRBJ1-2, with D uncertain. This CDR3 has 12 amino acids. Trimming removed 6 bases at V and 8 bases at J, with 13 bases between. Germline assignment: CDR1 MGHDK and CDR2 SYGVNS. CDR3 sequence: CASSLDRGGYTF. Written as DNA, the CDR3 is TGTGCCAGCAGCCTGGACCGAGGGGGCTACACCTTC.

V usage is TRBV19 and J usage is TRBJ1-5; D uncertain. V lost 4 bases and J 7 bases, leaving 11 bases between the germline ends. The CDR3 sequence is 13 residues long. Germline V lookup: CDR1 LNHDA, CDR2 SQIVND (reference sequence). The CDR3 reads CASSTESGQPQHF. The CDR3 DNA sequence: TGTGCCAGTAGTACGGAAAGTGGGCAGCCCCAGCATTTT.

The chain recombines TRBV11-1 with TRBJ2-2; 11 bases are shared with TRBD2. Germline CDR1 reads SGHAT; CDR2 reads FQDESV (reference sequence). The J segment lost 5 bases and the V segment lost 3 bases, leaving 8 bases of the junction unmatched. The CDR3 is 17 amino acids. This CDR3 reads CASSFLAGGWGTGELFF. The DNA for the CDR3 is TGTGCCAGCAGCTTTCTAGCGGGAGGCTGGGGAACCGGGGAGCTGTTTTTT.

The DNA for the CDR3 is TGTGCCAGCAGCTTAGTGGACGGGACCGGGGAGCTGTTTTTT. Amino acid sequence: CASSLVDGTGELFF. The J gene is TRBJ2-2, the V gene TRBV7-9; no definite D call. Trimming pared 1 base from V and 5 bases from J, leaving 8 bases between. CDR1 and CDR2 from the germline V gene are SEHNR and FQNEAQ (reference sequence). The CDR3 sequence is 14 residues long.

By share, this clone counts as medium-sized (0.01 to 0.1%). Here the CDR3 DNA reads TGTGCCAGCTCACCCCGGGACAGGTCTCACAATGAGCAGTTCTTC. Translated, it gives CASSPRDRSHNEQFF. The chain combines TRBV18 with TRBJ2-1; 8 nucleotides line up with TRBD1. The junction had 6 bases not matched to a gene; V was cut back by 3 bases and J by 5 bases. Germline V gives CDR1 KGHSH, CDR2 LQKENI. The CDR3 runs to 15 residues.

The chain uses TRBV30 and TRBJ2-5; TRBD1 might be the D (6 bases). The germline gives CDR1 GTSNPN, CDR2 SVGIG (reference sequence). V lost 2 bases and J lost 4, with 14 bases in between. The CDR3 is 14 amino acids. The chain's CDR3 is CAWSPHRAGETQYF. CDR3 DNA sequence: TGTGCCTGGAGTCCCCACAGGGCGGGAGAGACCCAGTACTTC.

This chain's CDR3 is CASSVAAARNYGYTF. The CDR3 DNA reads as TGTGCCAGCAGCGTAGCAGCAGCTCGTAACTATGGCTACACCTTC. The J gene is TRBJ1-2, the V gene TRBV9, with D unclear. Germline CDR1 is SGDLS and CDR2 is YYNGEE. The CDR3 runs 15 residues. Deletions cut 0 bases from V and 1 base from J, with 10 bases between.

This chain uses TRBV11-1 with TRBJ2-5; 14 nucleotides match TRBD2. CDR3 size: 16 residues. Germline CDR1 reads SGHAT; CDR2 reads FQDESV (reference sequence). V trimming: 4 bases; J trimming: 2 bases; junction bases outside the gene matches: 3. CDR3 region: CASSSGTSGSQETQYF. The DNA of the CDR3 is TGTGCCAGCAGCTCCGGGACTAGCGGGAGTCAAGAGACCCAGTACTTC.

This clone was seen a handful of times. V gene TRBV5-4 combines with J gene TRBJ1-1; 7 bases fit TRBD1. Germline V gives CDR1 SGHNT, CDR2 YYREEE (reference sequence). This CDR3 contains 14 residues. The V gene end was trimmed by 5 bases and the J gene end by 3 bases; junction bases not matched to a gene: 7. The CDR3 DNA reads TGTGCCAGCAGGTTAAACACAGGGGACACTGAAGCTTTCTTT. Its protein is CASRLNTGDTEAFF.

This clone was counted a few times. V is TRBV5-1 and J is TRBJ2-1, with a weak D call TRBD2 (6 bases). Germline-derived CDR1 and CDR2 are SGHRS and YFSETQ. The ends were cut back, 3 bases at V and 2 bases at J, with 24 bases in the middle. This CDR3 contains 19 residues. The DNA of the CDR3 is TGCGCCAGCAGCTCGTCCGCGATGCATGGCGGCGGGACCTACAATGAGCAGTTCTTC. Translating gives CASSSSAMHGGGTYNEQFF.

This clone has only a few counts. The CDR3 region is CASITYAEAFF. The CDR3 DNA follows: TGTGCCAGTATAACCTACGCTGAAGCTTTCTTT. This chain connects TRBV19 to TRBJ1-1, with unresolved D. Between the trimmed V and J ends, which lost 7 bases and 6 bases, there was a span of 9 bases. The CDR3 runs to 11 residues. The germline V gene has CDR1 LNHDA and CDR2 SQIVND (reference sequence).